This paragraph covers one T cell receptor (beta chain) sequence. The source of the sample is a study of shared clonotypes between healthy human individuals. Genomic DNA (from each subset) was split evenly across several immunoSEQ plates. Produced via immunoSEQ multiplex PCR; TCRdb's table is partial and in-frame only. The sample consists of some 2.1 million clones, over 85% of them appearing once. CD4+ cells underwent separation, giving CD45RA+ naive and CD45RA-negative memory subsets. Germline V lookup: CDR1 LNHDA, CDR2 SQIVND (reference sequence). CDR3 length: 15 residues. V lost 4 bases to trimming and J lost 3 bases; unmatched junction nucleotides: 9.

Sequencing was carried out using naive CD4+ T cells sorted from blood. Noted subset: CD45RA+ positively selected. The receptor was derived from a man younger than 35 in good health. The chain employs TRBV19 and TRBJ2-7, with 7 positions matching TRBD1. CDR3 sequence: CASSTLGTASYEQYF. The CDR3 region has the DNA TGTGCCAGTAGTACCCTCGGGACAGCGAGCTACGAGCAGTACTTC.